This TCR beta chain was documented in a study of T cells after yellow fever vaccination. This clonotype was counted many times. The CDR3 covers 20 residues. The V gene end was trimmed by 4 bases and the J gene end by 0 bases; junction bases not matched to a gene: 12. From the 5' RACE reads, TCRdb called clonotypes with MiXCR, one entry per CDR3 protein. In the table there are about 320,000 distinct CDR3 sequences, over 3.5% of which are singletons. The TCR sequence derives from a young man who received the YFV17D yellow fever vaccine. The V call is TRBV12-3 or TRBV12-4, the J call TRBJ2-2; TRBD2 matches 12 bases. The sequencing used PBMCs, collected 15 days after the yellow fever booster vaccination. Here the CDR3 reads CASSSLYPRLAGANTGELFF. The CDR3, as DNA: TGTGCCAGCAGTTCCCTTTATCCGCGACTAGCGGGGGCGAACACCGGGGAGCTGTTTTTT.